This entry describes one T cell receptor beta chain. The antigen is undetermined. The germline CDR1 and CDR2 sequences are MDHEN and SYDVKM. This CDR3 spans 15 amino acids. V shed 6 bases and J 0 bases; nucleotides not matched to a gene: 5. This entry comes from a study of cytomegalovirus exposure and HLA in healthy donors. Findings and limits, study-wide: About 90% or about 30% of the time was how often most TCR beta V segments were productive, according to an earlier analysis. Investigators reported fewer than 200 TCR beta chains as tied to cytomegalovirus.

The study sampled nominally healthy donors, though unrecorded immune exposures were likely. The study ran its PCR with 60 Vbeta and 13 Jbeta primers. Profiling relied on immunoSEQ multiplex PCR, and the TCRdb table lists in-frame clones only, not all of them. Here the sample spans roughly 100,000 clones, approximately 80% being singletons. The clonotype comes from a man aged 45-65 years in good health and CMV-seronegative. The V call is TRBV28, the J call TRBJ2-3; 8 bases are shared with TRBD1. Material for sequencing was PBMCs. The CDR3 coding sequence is TGTGCCAGCAGGACAGGGGCATCTAGCACAGATACGCAGTATTTT. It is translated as CASRTGASSTDTQYF.